A selection of T cell receptor beta chains follows, all from one sample in a study of long-term antiretroviral therapy in people with HIV. Data came from immunoSEQ multiplex PCR; TCRdb stores just in-frame clones and leaves some out. In the table there are 25,000 to 35,000 clones, 95% of which are singletons. The sequences come from unsorted PBMCs, collected 5.3 years after starting antiretroviral therapy. The receptors were sampled from a man aged 25 to 40 with HIV. CDR3s include the opening cysteine and the closing phenylalanine or tryptophan. Each record gives: J gene, D gene, clone size, V gene, CDR3 DNA, CDR3 protein. D genes are given only for firm matches. Clone sizes are given selectively: once, few, many, or a class where the clone is expanded.

j_gene: TRBJ1-4
d_gene: TRBD1
abundance: NA
v_gene: TRBV5-6
CDR3nt: TGTGCCAGCAGCTACAGGGGGCCTAATGAAAAACTGTTTTTT
CDR3aa: CASSYRGPNEKLFF

j_gene: TRBJ2-2
d_gene: TRBD1
abundance: NA
v_gene: TRBV7-3
CDR3nt: TGTGCCAGCAGCTTAATGGGACAGTCGAACACCGGGGAGCTGTTTTTT
CDR3aa: CASSLMGQSNTGELFF

j_gene: TRBJ1-2
d_gene: NA
abundance: NA
v_gene: TRBV29-1
CDR3nt: TGCAGCGTTGAAAGTCTTGACAGGATCTATGGCTACACCTTC
CDR3aa: CSVESLDRIYGYTF

j_gene: TRBJ2-1
d_gene: NA
abundance: NA
v_gene: TRBV27
CDR3nt: TGTGCCAGCAGTTTAAAAGGGCACGGTCATGAGCAGTTCTTC
CDR3aa: CASSLKGHGHEQFF

j_gene: TRBJ2-7
d_gene: NA
abundance: NA
v_gene: TRBV5-5
CDR3nt: TGTGCCAGCAGCCAGGGCTCCTTAGACCAGGACGGCGAGCAGTACTTC
CDR3aa: CASSQGSLDQDGEQYF

j_gene: TRBJ2-1
d_gene: TRBD1
abundance: NA
v_gene: TRBV5-1
CDR3nt: TGCGCCAGCGGGACAGGGGATTACAATGAGCAGTTCTTC
CDR3aa: CASGTGDYNEQFF

j_gene: TRBJ2-1
d_gene: TRBD2
abundance: NA
v_gene: TRBV19
CDR3nt: TGTGCCAGTAGTATGGCTAGCGGGGGAGCGGGATACTACAATGAGCAGTTCTTC
CDR3aa: CASSMASGGAGYYNEQFF

j_gene: TRBJ1-1
d_gene: NA
abundance: NA
v_gene: TRBV6-5
CDR3nt: TGTGCCAGCAGTTACTCGGGAACCGGAACTGAAGCTTTCTTT
CDR3aa: CASSYSGTGTEAFF

j_gene: TRBJ1-1
d_gene: NA
abundance: NA
v_gene: TRBV7-9
CDR3nt: TGTGCCAGCAGTTCACAGGGCGGGGACACTGAAGCTTTCTTT
CDR3aa: CASSSQGGDTEAFF

j_gene: TRBJ1-5
d_gene: TRBD1
abundance: NA
v_gene: TRBV2
CDR3nt: TGTGCCAGCAGCAAGGACAGGGCCGGTCAGCCCCAGCATTTT
CDR3aa: CASSKDRAGQPQHF

j_gene: TRBJ2-3
d_gene: NA
abundance: once
v_gene: TRBV5-1
CDR3nt: TGCGCCAGTGGTGGACAAGGCACAGATACGCAGTATTTT
CDR3aa: CASGGQGTDTQYF

j_gene: TRBJ2-2
d_gene: NA
abundance: few
v_gene: TRBV10-1
CDR3nt: TGCGCCAGCAGTGAAAAGCGGCCCGGGGAGCTGTTTTTT
CDR3aa: CASSEKRPGELFF

j_gene: TRBJ2-5
d_gene: TRBD2
abundance: NA
v_gene: TRBV9
CDR3nt: TGTGCCAGCAGCGTAGGGGTGCGGGAGGTTGGAGAGACCCAGTACTTC
CDR3aa: CASSVGVREVGETQYF

j_gene: TRBJ2-3
d_gene: TRBD2
abundance: NA
v_gene: TRBV30
CDR3nt: TGTGCCTGGAGTTCCCAACGGGGGGGCTGGACAGATACGCAGTATTTT
CDR3aa: CAWSSQRGGWTDTQYF

j_gene: TRBJ1-2
d_gene: NA
abundance: NA
v_gene: TRBV7-9
CDR3nt: TGTGCCAGCAGCCCAACCGTGGACGGTAACTATGGCTACACCTTC
CDR3aa: CASSPTVDGNYGYTF

j_gene: TRBJ2-1
d_gene: TRBD2
abundance: NA
v_gene: TRBV15
CDR3nt: TGTGCCACCAGCAGAGAACCTAGCGGGAGCCATGAGCAGTTCTTC
CDR3aa: CATSREPSGSHEQFF

j_gene: TRBJ1-3
d_gene: NA
abundance: once
v_gene: TRBV7-6
CDR3nt: TGTGCCAGCAGCCGGGGGGTAGAGTCTGGAAACACCATATATTTT
CDR3aa: CASSRGVESGNTIYF

j_gene: TRBJ1-2
d_gene: TRBD1
abundance: NA
v_gene: TRBV15
CDR3nt: TGTGCCACCAGCAGAGCAGGGGGCGGCTATGGCTACACCTTC
CDR3aa: CATSRAGGGYGYTF

j_gene: TRBJ2-3
d_gene: NA
abundance: NA
v_gene: TRBV5-4
CDR3nt: TGTGTCGGCAGGGATAGGACAGATACGCAGTATTTT
CDR3aa: CVGRDRTDTQYF

j_gene: TRBJ2-5
d_gene: TRBD2
abundance: NA
v_gene: TRBV5-1
CDR3nt: TGCGCCAGCAGCTTGGACCTCAGCGGGGGGGCCCAAGAGACCCAGTACTTC
CDR3aa: CASSLDLSGGAQETQYF

j_gene: TRBJ1-2
d_gene: TRBD1
abundance: NA
v_gene: TRBV7-8
CDR3nt: TGTGCCAGCAGCTTAGCCGGGACAGGGTTCTATGGCTACACCTTC
CDR3aa: CASSLAGTGFYGYTF

j_gene: TRBJ1-1
d_gene: NA
abundance: NA
v_gene: TRBV19
CDR3nt: TGTGCCAGTAGTATAGCAGGGGTCGGCACTGAAGCTTTCTTT
CDR3aa: CASSIAGVGTEAFF

j_gene: TRBJ2-7
d_gene: NA
abundance: NA
v_gene: TRBV29-1
CDR3nt: TGCAGCGTTCTAGTAACCTACGAGCAGTACTTC
CDR3aa: CSVLVTYEQYF

j_gene: TRBJ2-1
d_gene: NA
abundance: once
v_gene: TRBV30
CDR3nt: TGTGCCTGTCAATTAGACAATGAGCAGTTCTTC
CDR3aa: CACQLDNEQFF

j_gene: TRBJ2-7
d_gene: NA
abundance: NA
v_gene: TRBV6-5
CDR3nt: TGTGCCAGCAGTTACGTTAGTATCGGGATCCACGAGCAGTACTTC
CDR3aa: CASSYVSIGIHEQYF

j_gene: TRBJ2-5
d_gene: TRBD1
abundance: NA
v_gene: TRBV5-1
CDR3nt: TGCGCCAGCAGCTTGGCGGTGACAGGGGGCGCAGAGACCCAGTACTTC
CDR3aa: CASSLAVTGGAETQYF

j_gene: TRBJ1-1
d_gene: TRBD1
abundance: NA
v_gene: TRBV7-9
CDR3nt: TGTGCCAGCAGCTTAGCCGACAGGGTTGAAGCTTTCTTT
CDR3aa: CASSLADRVEAFF

j_gene: TRBJ1-6
d_gene: NA
abundance: NA
v_gene: TRBV18
CDR3nt: TGTGCCAGCTCACCTCGGACTCTGAATAATTCACCCCTCCACTTT
CDR3aa: CASSPRTLNNSPLHF

j_gene: TRBJ2-6
d_gene: NA
abundance: NA
v_gene: TRBV7-8
CDR3nt: TGTGCCTCGACCCGGGGGGCCAACGTCCTGACTTTC
CDR3aa: CASTRGANVLTF

j_gene: TRBJ2-3
d_gene: TRBD2
abundance: NA
v_gene: TRBV9
CDR3nt: TGTGCCAGCACCCCCAGCGGGAGATTCACAGATACGCAGTATTTT
CDR3aa: CASTPSGRFTDTQYF

j_gene: TRBJ2-3
d_gene: TRBD2
abundance: NA
v_gene: TRBV5-1
CDR3nt: TGCGCCAGCAGTTCCCGGGGGACGGGACTAGCGGGAGGGAGCACAGATACGCAGTATTTT
CDR3aa: CASSSRGTGLAGGSTDTQYF

j_gene: TRBJ2-7
d_gene: TRBD2
abundance: NA
v_gene: TRBV4-3
CDR3nt: TGCGCCAGCAGCCAATCCCACGATGGGGGGGTCTACGAGCAGTACTTC
CDR3aa: CASSQSHDGGVYEQYF

j_gene: TRBJ2-7
d_gene: TRBD1
abundance: NA
v_gene: TRBV7-2
CDR3nt: TGTGCCAGCAGCTTACAGGACAGGGGGTACGAGCAGTACTTC
CDR3aa: CASSLQDRGYEQYF

j_gene: TRBJ2-1
d_gene: TRBD2
abundance: NA
v_gene: TRBV9
CDR3nt: TGTGCCAGCAGCGCGAGCGGGAGTGTATACAATGAGCAGTTCTTC
CDR3aa: CASSASGSVYNEQFF

j_gene: TRBJ2-7
d_gene: NA
abundance: once
v_gene: TRBV7-2
CDR3nt: TGTGCCAGCAGCTTAGAAGGGTTTTCCTACGAGCAGTACTTC
CDR3aa: CASSLEGFSYEQYF

j_gene: TRBJ2-5
d_gene: TRBD1
abundance: once
v_gene: TRBV11-2
CDR3nt: TGTGCCAGCAGCTTAGGAAGGGGGCGGGAGACCCAGTACTTC
CDR3aa: CASSLGRGRETQYF

j_gene: TRBJ1-1
d_gene: NA
abundance: NA
v_gene: TRBV6-1
CDR3nt: TGTGCCAGCAGTGACAGGGCCCGAACGTATGAAGCTTTCTTT
CDR3aa: CASSDRARTYEAFF

j_gene: TRBJ2-1
d_gene: TRBD1
abundance: NA
v_gene: TRBV19
CDR3nt: TGTGCCAGTAGGGTAGGACAGGGAGGTTATTTCTTC
CDR3aa: CASRVGQGGYFF

j_gene: TRBJ2-4
d_gene: NA
abundance: NA
v_gene: TRBV4-1
CDR3nt: TGCGCCAGCAGCCAAGAAGACGGGGACATTCAGTACTTC
CDR3aa: CASSQEDGDIQYF

j_gene: TRBJ2-7
d_gene: NA
abundance: NA
v_gene: TRBV27
CDR3nt: TGTGCCAGCAGTCGCAGGTTACCCGGGGGCTCGACGAGCGAGCAGTACTTC
CDR3aa: CASSRRLPGGSTSEQYF

j_gene: TRBJ1-1
d_gene: NA
abundance: NA
v_gene: TRBV30
CDR3nt: TGTGCCTGGAAGTGGGGGGAGGACACTGAAGCTTTCTTT
CDR3aa: CAWKWGEDTEAFF

j_gene: TRBJ1-6
d_gene: NA
abundance: NA
v_gene: TRBV13
CDR3nt: TGTGCCAGCAGCGGGTATGGGTCGCGATCCTATAATTCACCCCTCCACTTT
CDR3aa: CASSGYGSRSYNSPLHF

j_gene: TRBJ2-7
d_gene: TRBD1
abundance: NA
v_gene: TRBV6-1
CDR3nt: TGTGCCAGCAGGGCCACAGGGGGTCCCTACGAGCAGTACTTC
CDR3aa: CASRATGGPYEQYF

j_gene: TRBJ1-1
d_gene: TRBD1
abundance: NA
v_gene: TRBV19
CDR3nt: TGTGCCAGTAGTTTTCGACAGGGGAACACTGAAGCTTTCTTT
CDR3aa: CASSFRQGNTEAFF

j_gene: TRBJ2-7
d_gene: NA
abundance: NA
v_gene: TRBV6-1
CDR3nt: TGTGCCACTCCACTAAGGGACTCGGCCTACGAGCAGTACTTC
CDR3aa: CATPLRDSAYEQYF

j_gene: TRBJ2-2
d_gene: NA
abundance: NA
v_gene: TRBV5-1
CDR3nt: TGCGCCAGCAGCTTTCGGACAGACTTCAACACCGGGGAGCTGTTTTTT
CDR3aa: CASSFRTDFNTGELFF

j_gene: TRBJ1-1
d_gene: NA
abundance: NA
v_gene: TRBV7-2
CDR3nt: TGTGCCAGCAGCTTATTCGGGGGCCGGGGCACTGAAGCTTTCTTT
CDR3aa: CASSLFGGRGTEAFF

j_gene: TRBJ2-6
d_gene: NA
abundance: NA
v_gene: TRBV10-2
CDR3nt: TGCGCCAGCAACCCTAGTTCTGGGGCCAACGTCCTGACTTTC
CDR3aa: CASNPSSGANVLTF

j_gene: TRBJ2-7
d_gene: NA
abundance: once
v_gene: TRBV6-1
CDR3nt: TGTGCCAGCAGCGCAACAGGGATTGGTTACGAGCAGTACTTC
CDR3aa: CASSATGIGYEQYF

j_gene: TRBJ1-5
d_gene: NA
abundance: NA
v_gene: TRBV27
CDR3nt: TGTGCCAGCAGTTTATCGCGTGGGCTGCCCCAGCATTTT
CDR3aa: CASSLSRGLPQHF

j_gene: TRBJ2-5
d_gene: NA
abundance: NA
v_gene: TRBV19
CDR3nt: TGTGCCAGTAGTATAGCAGAATGGGAGACCCAGTACTTC
CDR3aa: CASSIAEWETQYF

j_gene: TRBJ1-5
d_gene: NA
abundance: NA
v_gene: TRBV1
CDR3nt: TGCACCAGCAGCCAAGATCCTAGGCGGGTGTTTAGCAATCAGCCCCAGCATTTT
CDR3aa: CTSSQDPRRVFSNQPQHF

j_gene: TRBJ2-7
d_gene: NA
abundance: NA
v_gene: TRBV4-2
CDR3nt: TGTGCCAGCAGCCAAGATGGGCAGGGGAGGTCCTACGAGCAGTACTTC
CDR3aa: CASSQDGQGRSYEQYF

j_gene: TRBJ2-2
d_gene: NA
abundance: NA
v_gene: TRBV5-1
CDR3nt: TGCGCCAGCAGACGGCAAGTTGGCGACACCGGGGAGCTGTTTTTT
CDR3aa: CASRRQVGDTGELFF

j_gene: TRBJ2-7
d_gene: TRBD1
abundance: NA
v_gene: TRBV6-5
CDR3nt: TGTGCCAGCAGTTACCTGGGACAGGGGGGAACCTACGAGCAGTACTTC
CDR3aa: CASSYLGQGGTYEQYF

j_gene: TRBJ1-3
d_gene: NA
abundance: NA
v_gene: TRBV9
CDR3nt: TGTGCCAGCAGTACCACGGGCTCTGGAAACACCATATATTTT
CDR3aa: CASSTTGSGNTIYF

j_gene: TRBJ2-3
d_gene: TRBD2
abundance: NA
v_gene: TRBV27
CDR3nt: TGTGCCAGCAGTTCGGGACTAGGGGCGCAGTATTTT
CDR3aa: CASSSGLGAQYF

j_gene: TRBJ2-1
d_gene: TRBD2
abundance: NA
v_gene: TRBV6-6
CDR3nt: TGTGCCAGCAGGCGGGGACTAGCGGACTACAATGAGCAGTTCTTC
CDR3aa: CASRRGLADYNEQFF

j_gene: TRBJ2-7
d_gene: TRBD2
abundance: NA
v_gene: TRBV7-6
CDR3nt: TGTGCCAGCAGCTTAGGACTAGCGGGACCATCTTATCAGCAGTACTTC
CDR3aa: CASSLGLAGPSYQQYF

j_gene: TRBJ2-7
d_gene: NA
abundance: NA
v_gene: TRBV30
CDR3nt: TGTGCCTGGTGGGCAGAACGGGCTACAGAGCAGTACTTC
CDR3aa: CAWWAERATEQYF